The 27 T cell receptor beta chains below come from one sample, sequenced in a study of T cell clones after liver transplantation. Sequencing used immunoSEQ multiplex PCR; TCRdb keeps in-frame clones, though not all of them. The table records 25,000 to 35,000 clones, 90% to 95% of them present only once. Sequencing used CD8+ T cells from blood, obtained 12 months after liver transplant. The receptor source for this set is a human patient who received a liver transplant. The T cells may come from the graft donor.

V usage is TRBV7-3 and J usage is TRBJ2-3, with 9 bases matching TRBD2. The CDR3 totals 17 residues. With V trimmed by 5 bases and J by 4 bases, 13 bases remained unmatched. The germline gives CDR1 SGHTA, CDR2 FQGTGA. The chain's CDR3 is CASSPQRVSGRADTQYF. As DNA, the CDR3 is TGTGCCAGCAGCCCCCAGCGAGTTAGCGGGAGAGCAGATACGCAGTATTTT.

This clone was detected only once. The chain couples TRBV21-1 to TRBJ2-4; the table's D call of TRBD1 was not tested on the DNA. TRBV21-1 is a recognized pseudogene. This CDR3 region has 16 residues. CDR3 sequence: CASTHEGGLAKNIQYF. The CDR3 DNA follows: TGTGCCAGCACCCACGAAGGGGGTCTAGCCAAAAACATTCAGTACTTC.

The chain employs TRBV6-5 and TRBJ2-3; D possibly corresponds to TRBD2 (6 bases). Germline V gene data show CDR1 as MNHEY and CDR2 as SVGAGI. With 0 bases removed from V and 2 bases from J, the gap between germline ends came to 9 bases. This CDR3 region has 15 residues. CDR3 nucleotide sequence: TGTGCCAGCAGTTACTCGGGGACTGACACAGATACGCAGTATTTT. Protein product: CASSYSGTDTDTQYF.

The chain recombines TRBV7-6 with TRBJ2-3; D is ambiguous. The CDR3 is made up of 12 amino acids. Germline V lookup: CDR1 SGHVS, CDR2 FNYEAQ. Between the trimmed V and J ends, which lost 5 bases and 6 bases, there was a span of 9 bases. CDR3 sequence (DNA): TGTGCCAGCAGCGATACCCCGGATACGCAGTATTTT. Its translation: CASSDTPDTQYF.

This clone was seen a single time. J is TRBJ2-3 and V is TRBV7-3, with D possibly being TRBD1 or TRBD2 (5 bases each). Per the germline V gene, CDR1 is SGHTA and CDR2 is FQGTGA. Trimming took off 4 bases at V and 5 bases at J, with 7 bases between the two ends. The CDR3 length is 12 residues. CDR3 bases: TGTGCCAGCAGCTCAGGGAGAGATACGCAGTATTTT. It translates to CASSSGRDTQYF.

This chain links TRBV28 with TRBJ2-5; 9 bases line up with TRBD2. The CDR3 is 17 amino acids. Germline CDR1 and CDR2: MDHEN and SYDVKM. V gave up 6 bases and J gave up 1 base; unmatched junction bases: 12. DNA for the CDR3: TGTGCCAGCAGGGTACTAGCGGGCGAAGACTTCCAAGAGACCCAGTACTTC. The encoded protein is CASRVLAGEDFQETQYF.

The chain employs TRBV7-9 and TRBJ1-1; no clear D. The CDR3 is 15 amino acids. Germline values: CDR1 SEHNR, CDR2 FQNEAQ (reference sequence). The V and J ends lost 0 bases and 2 bases respectively, with 10 bases between them. CDR3 nucleotides: TGTGCCAGCAGCTTAGCGCAACACATAAACACTGAAGCTTTCTTT. Translation: CASSLAQHINTEAFF.

V gene TRBV9 combines with J gene TRBJ2-3; no firm D call. Trimming took 3 bases from V and 8 from J, leaving 7 bases between them. Looked up from germline, CDR1 is SGDLS and CDR2 is YYNGEE. The CDR3 consists of 11 residues. CDR3 bases: TGTGCCAGCAGCGACGAGCGTACGCAGTATTTT. Translated: CASSDERTQYF.

V usage is TRBV28 and J usage is TRBJ1-4, with 7 bases lining up with TRBD1. The CDR3 extends over 15 amino acids. Germline V lookup: CDR1 MDHEN, CDR2 SYDVKM. J lost 0 bases, V lost 6 bases, and 4 bases had no gene match. As DNA, the CDR3 is TGTGCCAGCAGCTGGACAGGCGCAACTAATGAAAAACTGTTTTTT. Protein sequence: CASSWTGATNEKLFF.

J is TRBJ1-5 and V is TRBV27; tentatively, D is TRBD1 (5 bases). Germline CDR1 and CDR2: MNHEY and SMNVEV (reference sequence). The CDR3 consists of 17 residues. V lost 7 bases to trimming and J lost 3 bases, with 22 bases between them. CDR3 residues: CASMEWGHEALNQPQHF. The CDR3 DNA sequence: TGTGCCAGCATGGAATGGGGCCACGAGGCCCTCAATCAGCCCCAGCATTTT.

The rearrangement joins TRBV7-9 to TRBJ2-7; D tentatively fits TRBD1 or TRBD2 (5 bases each). The CDR3 length is 17 residues. V lost 1 base to trimming and J lost 3 bases, with 19 bases between them. Looked up from germline, CDR1 is SEHNR and CDR2 is FQNEAQ (reference sequence). The CDR3 DNA is TGTGCCAGCAGCTTAGTCCGGCCGGGGCTAGGCCACTACGAGCAGTACTTC. Translation: CASSLVRPGLGHYEQYF.

The rearrangement joins TRBV25-1 to TRBJ1-2; TRBD1 matches 12 bases. The germline CDR1 and CDR2 sequences are MGHDK and SYGVNS. The CDR3 contains 18 residues. J was trimmed by 7 bases and V by 6 bases; bases with no gene match: 18. CDR3 region: CASRGRGTGGASLGGYTF. The CDR3 bases are TGTGCCAGCAGGGGCCGGGGGACAGGGGGCGCCTCACTCGGTGGCTACACCTTC.

J is TRBJ1-1 and V is TRBV6-5; no reliable D call. CDR3 length: 14 amino acids. CDR1 and CDR2 from the germline V gene are MNHEY and SVGAGI. Trimming stripped 0 bases from V and 11 bases from J, with 16 bases between. The CDR3 here is CASSYSMGRRRAFF. CDR3 nucleotide sequence: TGTGCCAGCAGTTACTCGATGGGGAGGAGGAGGGCTTTCTTT.

The chain has TRBV4-2 and TRBJ2-7; 7 positions agree with TRBD1. Looked up from germline, CDR1 is LGHNA and CDR2 is YNFKEQ. The trim removed 1 base at V and 4 bases at J, leaving 13 bases unmatched. The CDR3 is made up of 17 amino acids. The CDR3, as DNA: TGTGCCAGCAGCCAAGCCATTACAGGGGTGGGGCTGTACGAGCAGTACTTC. Translated, it gives CASSQAITGVGLYEQYF.

The genes are TRBV7-9 and TRBJ2-7; D remains unclear. This CDR3 has 13 residues. With 1 base removed from V and 2 bases from J, the gap between germline ends came to 6 bases. In germline, CDR1 is SEHNR, CDR2 FQNEAQ (reference sequence). CDR3 loop: CASSLETTYEQYF. In DNA, the CDR3 is TGTGCCAGCAGCTTAGAGACCACCTACGAGCAGTACTTC. The whole variable domain, remainder taken from reference TRBV7-9 and TRBJ2-7, is DTGVSQNPRHKITKRGQNVTFRCDPISEHNRLYWYRQTLGQGPEFLTYFQNEAQLEKSRLLSDRFSAERPKGSFSTLEIQRTEQGDSAMYLCASSLETTYEQYFGPGTRLTVT.

The rearrangement joins TRBV6-1 to TRBJ1-2; no definite D call. Germline assignment: CDR1 MNHNS and CDR2 SASEGT. The CDR3 runs to 14 residues. V lost 7 bases to trimming and J lost 4 bases, with 16 bases between them. CDR3 nucleotides: TGTGCCAGCATAGAAACCGGGAGACTCTATGGCTACACCTTC. This encodes CASIETGRLYGYTF.

The chain recombines TRBV4-1 with TRBJ1-2, with no clear D. The CDR3 has 15 residues. The V and J ends lost 1 base and 2 bases respectively, with 11 bases between them. CDR1 is MGHRA, CDR2 YSYEKL, per germline. The CDR3 region is CASSQVGRENYGYTF. The DNA of the CDR3 is TGCGCCAGCAGCCAAGTAGGTCGGGAAAACTATGGCTACACCTTC.

The rearrangement links TRBV9 to TRBJ2-1, with 11 bases fitting TRBD2. This CDR3 comprises 18 residues. Germline V lookup: CDR1 SGDLS, CDR2 YYNGEE. V shed 0 bases and J 1 base; nucleotides not matched to a gene: 6. CDR3 nucleotides: TGTGCCAGCAGCGTAGGTCTAGCGGGAGGAAGGTCCTACAATGAGCAGTTCTTC. Its protein product is CASSVGLAGGRSYNEQFF.

In its sample, this clone was seen once. The J gene is TRBJ1-1, the V gene TRBV19, with D possibly being TRBD1 (5 bases). Trimming removed 3 bases at V and 4 bases at J, with 9 bases between. Germline CDR1 is LNHDA and CDR2 is SQIVND (reference sequence). CDR3 length: 13 residues. CDR3 bases: TGTGCCAGTAGTATTTGGGGGACCACTGAAGCTTTCTTT. Residues: CASSIWGTTEAFF.

This clone was counted a single time. V is TRBV4-2 and J is TRBJ2-2; 12 nucleotides align to TRBD2. The CDR3 covers 16 residues. V shed 5 bases and J 7 bases; nucleotides not matched to a gene: 8. CDR1 is LGHNA and CDR2 is YNFKEQ in the germline V gene. The CDR3 loop reads CASSERLAGVHGELFF. The CDR3 nucleotides read TGTGCCAGCAGCGAAAGACTAGCGGGAGTACACGGGGAGCTGTTTTTT.

A single count supports this clone. The V call is TRBV4-3, the J call TRBJ2-7, with 8 nucleotides matching TRBD2. The CDR3 is made up of 16 amino acids. CDR1 and CDR2 from the germline V gene are LGHNA and YSLEER. The J segment lost 3 bases and the V segment lost 3 bases, leaving 10 bases of the junction unmatched. CDR3 residues: CASSQDIAGSRYEQYF. The CDR3 DNA sequence: TGCGCCAGCAGCCAGGATATAGCGGGATCTCGCTACGAGCAGTACTTC.

The CDR3 loop is CASSFPRAGGLDEQYF. The CDR3 bases are TGTGCCAGCAGTTTCCCGCGGGCGGGTGGATTAGACGAGCAGTACTTC. The chain carries TRBV28 and TRBJ2-7; weak D call: TRBD2 (5 bases). Between the trimmed V and J ends, which lost 3 bases and 5 bases, there was a span of 20 bases. The CDR3 consists of 16 residues. CDR1 and CDR2 from the germline V gene are MDHEN and SYDVKM.

The chain is built from TRBV19 and TRBJ2-1, with no clear D. V lost 6 bases and J lost 4, with 10 bases in between. CDR1 LNHDA and CDR2 SQIVND come from the germline V gene (reference sequence). The length of the CDR3 is 13 residues. The CDR3 DNA reads as TGTGCCAGTAGCCGAGGTCTTTACAATGAGCAGTTCTTC. It specifies CASSRGLYNEQFF.

As concerns this clone: The same CDR3 arises from other DNA sequences in this sample as well. This chain uses TRBV29-1 with TRBJ1-2; no definite D call. The CDR3 has 13 amino acids. The germline V gene encodes CDR1 SQVTM and CDR2 ANQGSEA. As DNA, the CDR3 is TGCGCCTCTGGGCGGGCAGGTTCATATGGCTACACCTTC. It translates to CASGRAGSYGYTF. Based on the CDR3 plus reference TRBV29-1 and TRBJ1-2, the full variable domain is SAVISQKPSRDICQRGTSLTIQCQVDSQVTMMFWYRQQPGQSLTLIATANQGSEATYESGFVIDKFPISRPNLTFSTLTVSNMSPEDSSIYLCASGRAGSYGYTFGSGTRLTVV.

This clone occurred a few times. The CDR3 DNA sequence: TGTGCCAGTAGTACCCAGGGGCGGGATCAGCCCCAGCATTTT. Translating it yields CASSTQGRDQPQHF. V is TRBV19 and J is TRBJ1-5; D may be TRBD1 (6 bases). CDR1 and CDR2 (germline): LNHDA, SQIVND (reference sequence). V lost 4 bases to trimming and J lost 5 bases, with 12 bases between them. This CDR3 comprises 14 residues.

V gene TRBV9 combines with J gene TRBJ2-7, with 7 bases that match TRBD1. The CDR3 is 14 amino acids. J gave up 2 bases and V 4 bases, and 6 bases lay outside the gene matches. Germline CDR1 SGDLS, CDR2 YYNGEE. The CDR3 is CASSPRDSTYEQYF. The CDR3 region has the DNA TGTGCCAGCAGCCCCCGGGACAGCACCTACGAGCAGTACTTC.

This chain links TRBV6-6 with TRBJ2-7, with D perhaps matching TRBD2 (6 bases). Trimming took off 3 bases at V and 3 bases at J, with 12 bases between the two ends. Germline V gene sequence: CDR1 MNHNY, CDR2 SVGAGI (reference sequence). This CDR3 comprises 14 residues. The CDR3: CASSYTGTFYEQYF. The DNA for the CDR3 is TGTGCCAGCAGTTATACCGGGACTTTCTACGAGCAGTACTTC.